The rows below give T cell receptor beta chains drawn from one sample of a study of blood T cell repertoires in COVID-19. Profiled with immunoSEQ multiplex PCR; TCRdb holds only in-frame clones, not every one. The sample includes fewer than 400,000 clones, about 87% of them seen just once. Sequenced: PBMCs or T cells enriched from blood (not recorded which). These receptor sequences come from a woman aged 45-65 years who had recovered from COVID-19. Each CDR3 is given with its conserved first and last residue. The order of the fields is D gene, J gene, clone size, V gene, CDR3 protein, CDR3 DNA. D genes are given only for firm matches. The listing skips clone size in some rows; elsewhere it reads once, few, many or a size class.

>.|TRBJ2-2|.|TRBV4-1
CASSHIVTGELFF
TGCGCCAGCAGCCACATAGTCACCGGGGAGCTGTTTTTT
>.|TRBJ1-2|.|TRBV30
CAWREAHGYTF
TGTGCCTGGAGGGAGGCCCATGGCTACACCTTC
>TRBD1|TRBJ2-2|.|TRBV7-8
CASSLPRDRTNTGELFF
TGTGCCAGCAGCTTACCTCGGGACAGAACGAACACCGGGGAGCTGTTTTTT
>.|TRBJ1-2|.|TRBV3-1/TRBV3-2
CASSQEAGYGYTF
TGTGCCAGCAGCCAAGAAGCCGGGTATGGCTACACCTTC
>TRBD1|TRBJ1-1|few|TRBV19
CASRTDRDGTTEAFF
TGTGCCAGTAGGACCGACAGGGACGGGACGACTGAAGCTTTCTTT
>TRBD1|TRBJ2-7|once|TRBV19
CASSIQTGAYEQYF
TGTGCCAGTAGTATCCAAACAGGGGCCTACGAGCAGTACTTC
>.|TRBJ1-4|.|TRBV5-1
CASGLGDVIEKLFF
TGCGCCAGCGGATTAGGGGATGTGATTGAAAAACTGTTTTTT
>TRBD1|TRBJ2-7|.|TRBV2
CASTGWDRGAEQYF
TGTGCCAGCACGGGGTGGGACAGGGGGGCCGAGCAGTACTTC
>.|TRBJ1-2|once|TRBV5-6
CASEIGAPSWDYTF
TGTGCCAGCGAGATAGGGGCGCCGTCATGGGACTACACCTTC
>TRBD1|TRBJ1-1|.|TRBV9
CASSPLRQGENTEAFF
TGTGCCAGCAGCCCCCTCAGACAGGGCGAGAACACTGAAGCTTTCTTT
>.|TRBJ2-2|.|TRBV7-2
CASSLDYTAGELFF
TGTGCCAGCAGCTTAGACTATACGGCCGGGGAGCTGTTTTTT
>.|TRBJ1-5|once|TRBV19
CASSIGRQQPQHF
TGTGCCAGTAGTATAGGCCGACAACAGCCCCAGCATTTT
>TRBD2|TRBJ2-3|.|TRBV10-3
CAITGGSTDTQYF
TGTGCCATCACGGGGGGGAGCACAGATACGCAGTATTTT
>.|TRBJ2-3|.|TRBV5-8
CASSLAYGSGDTQYF
TGTGCCAGCAGCTTGGCCTACGGGTCTGGAGATACGCAGTATTTT
>.|TRBJ1-6|.|TRBV19
CASSPATGPPLHF
TGTGCCAGTAGTCCCGCAACAGGGCCACCCCTCCACTTT
>.|TRBJ1-6|.|TRBV30
CASGYSYNSPLHF
TGTGCCTCGGGATACTCCTATAATTCACCCCTCCACTTT
>.|TRBJ1-4|.|TRBV18
CASSPPQAKGGLFF
TGTGCCAGCTCACCACCGCAGGCGAAGGGAGGACTGTTTTTT
>.|TRBJ2-7|.|TRBV27
CASRGLSTYEQYF
TGTGCCAGCCGGGGACTGAGTACCTACGAGCAGTACTTC
>.|TRBJ2-1|.|TRBV19
CASSRVASAPTRVYNEQFF
TGTGCCAGTAGTAGGGTGGCTAGCGCACCTACTAGGGTCTACAATGAGCAGTTCTTC
>.|TRBJ2-7|.|TRBV7-7
CASSLFSGSSYEQYF
TGTGCTAGCAGCTTATTTTCAGGTAGCTCCTACGAGCAGTACTTC
>TRBD1|TRBJ1-2|.|TRBV4-3
CASSHPGQYYGYTF
TGCGCCAGCAGCCACCCGGGACAGTACTATGGCTACACCTTC
>.|TRBJ1-5|.|TRBV19
CASSIMDSGQPQHF
TGTGCCAGTAGTATTATGGACAGTGGTCAGCCCCAGCATTTT
>TRBD2|TRBJ2-7|.|TRBV28
CASSLSRAGVTSYEQYF
TGTGCCAGCAGTTTGAGCAGGGCGGGGGTTACCTCCTACGAGCAGTACTTC
>.|TRBJ1-1|.|TRBV19
CASNLPGTLTEAFF
TGTGCCAGTAACCTCCCCGGGACACTCACTGAAGCTTTCTTT
>TRBD2|TRBJ2-7|.|TRBV5-1
CASSLAGGVTYEQYF
TGCGCCAGCAGCTTGGCCGGGGGGGTGACCTACGAGCAGTACTTC
>.|TRBJ1-1|.|TRBV14
CASSHNRVEAFF
TGTGCCAGCAGCCACAACAGGGTTGAGGCTTTCTTT
>.|TRBJ1-2|.|TRBV7-2
CASSLGRGAVYGYTF
TGTGCCAGCAGCTTAGGTCGGGGGGCAGTCTATGGCTACACCTTC
>.|TRBJ1-6|.|TRBV30
CAWRDTTTNSPLHF
TGTGCCTGGAGGGACACTACGACTAATTCACCCCTCCACTTT
>.|TRBJ1-3|.|TRBV5-1
CASRSAGDSGNTIYF
TGCGCCAGCAGGTCGGCCGGAGACTCTGGAAACACCATATATTTT
>.|TRBJ1-4|once|TRBV13
CASSLGSEKLFF
TGTGCCAGCAGCTTAGGGTCAGAAAAACTGTTTTTT
>TRBD1|TRBJ2-3|.|TRBV7-9
CASSPQGVTRDTQYF
TGTGCCAGCAGCCCACAGGGGGTTACTAGAGATACGCAGTATTTT
>.|TRBJ1-2|.|TRBV5-5
CASSLDSYGYTF
TGTGCCAGCAGCTTGGACAGTTATGGCTACACCTTC
>.|TRBJ1-4|.|TRBV3-1/TRBV3-2
CASSQAPRVGSEKLFF
TGTGCCAGCAGCCAAGCCCCGAGGGTAGGGAGTGAAAAACTGTTTTTT
>.|TRBJ2-2|.|TRBV12-3/TRBV12-4
CASSLTRTGELFF
TGTGCCAGCAGTCTCACTCGGACCGGGGAGCTGTTTTTT
>.|TRBJ2-3|.|TRBV24-1
CATSAPAGDTQYF
TGTGCCACCAGTGCCCCGGCCGGGGATACGCAGTATTTT
>.|TRBJ1-2|.|TRBV7-2
CASSFTLRGYTF
TGTGCCAGCAGCTTTACATTGAGGGGCTACACCTTC
>.|TRBJ1-4|.|TRBV7-2
CASSLPQFATNEKLFF
TGTGCCAGCAGCTTACCCCAATTTGCAACTAATGAAAAACTGTTTTTT
>TRBD1|TRBJ1-2|.|TRBV7-8
CASSFGGRGLYGYTF
TGTGCCAGCAGCTTTGGCGGCAGGGGGCTGTATGGCTACACCTTC
>TRBD1|TRBJ1-4|.|TRBV18
CASSSGTGYEKLFF
TGTGCCAGCTCTTCCGGGACAGGGTATGAAAAACTGTTTTTT
>.|TRBJ2-7|.|TRBV28
CASKRGPYEQYF
TGTGCCAGCAAAAGAGGCCCCTACGAGCAGTACTTC
>TRBD1|TRBJ1-4|.|TRBV6-1
CASSEIWTGPREKLFF
TGTGCCAGCAGTGAAATCTGGACAGGGCCTCGGGAAAAACTGTTTTTT